This is a list of T cell receptor beta chains from one sample in a study of control samples from healthy donors and cancer patients. Clones were read by immunoSEQ multiplex PCR, and TCRdb kept only the in-frame ones, dropping some. The repertoire holds 100,000 to 150,000 clones, with 70% to 90% as singletons. The source material was blood. The receptors were sampled from a man aged 60-69 years in good health. Each CDR3 is given with its conserved first and last residue. Fields, in order: CDR3 protein, CDR3 DNA, V gene, clone size, D gene, J gene. A D gene is named only where the DNA matches it firmly. Only part of the rows carry a size: once, few, many, or a class if the clone is expanded.

CDR3 protein: CASSEVLFRTDTQYF
CDR3 DNA: TGCGCCAGCAGCGAAGTACTATTCCGCACAGATACGCAGTATTTT
V gene: TRBV4-3
clone size: -
D gene: -
J gene: TRBJ2-3

CDR3 protein: CASSLGTGRMTGELFF
CDR3 DNA: TGTGCCAGCAGCTTGGGTACAGGGAGGATGACCGGGGAGCTGTTTTTT
V gene: TRBV5-8
clone size: few
D gene: -
J gene: TRBJ2-2

CDR3 protein: CASSLATGLNTGELFF
CDR3 DNA: TGTGCCAGCAGCTTGGCTACAGGGCTGAACACCGGGGAGCTGTTTTTT
V gene: TRBV5-6
clone size: few
D gene: -
J gene: TRBJ2-2

CDR3 protein: CASSLVLAGGRYEQFF
CDR3 DNA: TGTGCCAGCAGCTTGGTGCTAGCGGGGGGGCGGTATGAGCAGTTCTTC
V gene: TRBV5-5
clone size: -
D gene: TRBD2
J gene: TRBJ2-1

CDR3 protein: CASRSTKTGTSGGGTYEQYF
CDR3 DNA: TGTGCAAGTCGCTCCACAAAGACCGGGACTAGCGGGGGGGGTACCTACGAGCAGTACTTC
V gene: TRBV12-2
clone size: -
D gene: -
J gene: TRBJ2-7

CDR3 protein: CASSFGFSTQHF
CDR3 DNA: TGTGCCAGCAGTTTCGGTTTCTCGACCCAGCATTTT
V gene: TRBV28
clone size: -
D gene: -
J gene: TRBJ1-5

CDR3 protein: CASSQGLATDTQYF
CDR3 DNA: TGTGCCAGCTCACAGGGACTAGCCACAGATACGCAGTATTTT
V gene: TRBV18
clone size: -
D gene: TRBD2
J gene: TRBJ2-3

CDR3 protein: CSVGPIGGGREKLFF
CDR3 DNA: TGCAGCGTTGGTCCCATAGGGGGGGGACGCGAAAAACTGTTTTTT
V gene: TRBV29-1
clone size: -
D gene: -
J gene: TRBJ1-4

CDR3 protein: CASSSVQDSLSYEQYF
CDR3 DNA: TGCGCCAGCAGTTCAGTTCAGGACAGCCTATCCTACGAGCAGTACTTC
V gene: TRBV5-1
clone size: -
D gene: -
J gene: TRBJ2-7

CDR3 protein: CASRTRENSPLHF
CDR3 DNA: TGTGCCAGCAGAACCAGGGAAAATTCACCCCTCCACTTT
V gene: TRBV2
clone size: -
D gene: -
J gene: TRBJ1-6

CDR3 protein: CASSPYLPGTNTMNTEAFF
CDR3 DNA: TGTGCCAGCTCACCGTACCTCCCAGGGACAAACACTATGAACACTGAAGCTTTCTTT
V gene: TRBV18
clone size: -
D gene: -
J gene: TRBJ1-1

CDR3 protein: CASSFEYRAYEQYF
CDR3 DNA: TGTGCCAGCAGTTTTGAATACAGGGCCTACGAGCAGTACTTC
V gene: TRBV28
clone size: few
D gene: -
J gene: TRBJ2-7

CDR3 protein: CASSPWTGGTEKLFF
CDR3 DNA: TGTGCCAGCAGCCCATGGACAGGGGGAACTGAAAAACTGTTTTTT
V gene: TRBV7-8
clone size: -
D gene: TRBD1
J gene: TRBJ1-4

CDR3 protein: CATKGQATSNQPQHF
CDR3 DNA: TGTGCCACTAAGGGACAGGCGACAAGCAATCAGCCCCAGCATTTT
V gene: TRBV19
clone size: few
D gene: TRBD1
J gene: TRBJ1-5

CDR3 protein: CASSFRGLNQPQHF
CDR3 DNA: TGTGCCAGCAGCTTCAGGGGGTTAAATCAGCCCCAGCATTTT
V gene: TRBV27
clone size: -
D gene: TRBD1
J gene: TRBJ1-5

CDR3 protein: CASSLTGTGPGNTIYF
CDR3 DNA: TGTGCCAGCAGTTTAACGGGGACAGGTCCTGGAAACACCATATATTTT
V gene: TRBV27
clone size: -
D gene: TRBD1
J gene: TRBJ1-3

CDR3 protein: CASSIAGLQETQYF
CDR3 DNA: TGTGCCAGCAGTATAGCGGGACTACAAGAGACCCAGTACTTC
V gene: TRBV27
clone size: -
D gene: TRBD2
J gene: TRBJ2-5